The 14 T cell receptor beta chains below were found in one sample sequenced in a study of tumor-infiltrating lymphocytes in primary liver carcinoma. A primer in the constant region served to generate TCR beta cDNA from approximately 450 ng of total RNA. Slightly modified ARM-PCR, run as three nested multiplex PCR rounds, produced the TCR beta libraries. Both of the initial two PCR rounds ran for roughly 11 cycles and employed TRBV1-TRBV30 forward primers alongside a C-beta reverse primer. TCRdb redid the calling of the multiplex PCR reads with MiXCR, one entry per CDR3 protein. The sample records over 95,000 distinct CDR3 sequences, 69% being singletons. Without any cell sorting, roughly 18-34 mg of bulk tissue yielded co-extracted RNA and DNA. Sequencing was carried out using liver tumor tissue from sampling region 5. Subset reported: tumor region T5, tumor centre. The origin of the receptors is a woman aged 55-75 years with primary liver carcinoma and hepatitis B virus infection.

With respect to this clonotype: Since a much larger clone is just one base distant, this may be a read error. This sequence joins TRBV5-4 and TRBJ1-5, with TRBD1 matching 8 bases. The V gene's germline CDR1 is SGHNT and CDR2 YYREEE (reference sequence). The V segment lost 5 bases and the J segment 7 bases; nucleotides outside the gene matches: 2. This CDR3 is 12 amino acids long. The CDR3 DNA is TGTGCCAGCAGGACAGGGGAGCAGCCCCAGCATTTT. It codes for CASRTGEQPQHF.

On this clonotype: One end of the junction fails to match germline, which may point to a read error. The rearrangement joins TRBV11-1 to TRBJ2-3; a weak D match, TRBD2 (6 bases). CDR1 and CDR2 (germline): SGHAT, FQDESV (reference sequence). This CDR3 region has 14 residues. CDR3 region: CACSLRQRAGRSHF. CDR3 nucleotide sequence: TGTGCCTGCAGCTTAAGGCAACGTGCGGGAAGGTCTCACTTT.

As concerns this clonotype: A read error may produce the germline difference seen at one junction end. The gene calls are TRBV28 and TRBJ2-1, with 8 positions matching TRBD2. This CDR3 contains 15 residues. The germline V gene has CDR1 MDHEN and CDR2 SYDVKM. Here the CDR3 DNA reads TGTGCCAGCCTCGCAATGGGACTAGTGGAGAATGAGCACTTCTTC. Translation gives CASLAMGLVENEHFF.

The chain links TRBV6-5 to TRBJ2-1; D gene ambiguous. Trimming took off 9 bases at V and 3 bases at J, with 18 bases between the two ends. The CDR3 loop spans 15 amino acids. From germline, CDR1 is MNHEY and CDR2 SVGAGI. The CDR3 region is CASCPKWIDYNEQFF. The CDR3 nucleotides are TGTGCCAGTTGTCCAAAATGGATAGACTACAATGAGCAGTTCTTC.

To note about this clonotype: Given a much more abundant clone one base away, this may be a read error. The chain employs TRBV6-4 and TRBJ1-5, with TRBD1 matching over 9 bases. Per germline, CDR1 MRHNA and CDR2 SNTAGT. The CDR3 length is 15 residues. V dropped 10 bases and J dropped 7; count of bases not matched to a gene: 14. DNA for the CDR3: TGTGCCATCAGACTTAACAGGGGGCGCCGACAGCCCCAGCATTTT. This encodes CAIRLNRGRRQPQHF.

This clonotype has a count of ten or more. This chain uses TRBV6-5 with TRBJ2-5; 8 bases map to TRBD1. Germline V gene data show CDR1 as MNHEY and CDR2 as SVGAGI. The CDR3 has 13 residues. The V gene end was trimmed by 6 bases and the J gene end by 6 bases; junction bases not matched to a gene: 6. CDR3 loop: CASSPRQGKTQYF. Written as DNA, the CDR3 is TGTGCCAGCAGCCCCCGACAGGGGAAGACCCAGTACTTC.

A word on this clonotype: This may be a read error: a much more frequent sequence differs by one nucleotide. The chain carries TRBV5-4 and TRBJ2-6; D is tentatively TRBD1 or TRBD2 (5 bases each). CDR1 is SGHNT and CDR2 is YYREEE in the germline V gene (reference sequence). The CDR3 has 17 amino acids. V lost 5 bases and J lost 0, with 15 bases in between. CDR3 in DNA: TGTGCCAGCAGGAGGGGTAACATAGACTCTGGGGCCAACGTCCTGACTTTC. Its translation is CASRRGNIDSGANVLTF.

A word on this clonotype: This could be a read error, since a much larger clone is one nucleotide away. This chain links TRBV12-3 or TRBV12-4 with TRBJ1-5; no definite D call. CDR3 length: 14 amino acids. This CDR3 reads CVSRKAGSNQPQHF. The CDR3 coding sequence is TGTGTCAGCCGAAAGGCCGGAAGCAATCAGCCCCAGCATTTT.

With regard to this clonotype: A read error may be the cause here, since a much bigger clone is one base away. CDR3 in amino acids: CASSSGQAHTEAFF. CDR3 nucleotide sequence: TGTGCCAGCAGCTCGGGACAGGCACACACTGAAGCTTTCTTT. The chain joins TRBV5-4 to TRBJ1-1, with 8 bases identical to TRBD1. The CDR3 covers 14 residues. The germline V gene encodes CDR1 SGHNT and CDR2 YYREEE (reference sequence). Losses at the gene ends were 3 bases for V and 3 bases for J; bases not matched to a gene: 4.

As to this clonotype: An end of the junction differs from the germline gene, which may be a read error. The chain recombines TRBV5-1 with TRBJ2-3; D unclear. The germline V gene has CDR1 SGHRS and CDR2 YFSETQ. This CDR3 is 16 amino acids long. In DNA, the CDR3 is TGCGCCTGCAGTTTATACGGACGTAGCAGCACAGATACGCAGTATTTT. Protein sequence: CACSLYGRSSTDTQYF. The full variable domain, its missing parts supplied by reference TRBV5-1 and TRBJ2-3, is KAGVTQTPRYLIKTRGQQVTLSCSPISGHRSVSWYQQTPGQGLQFLFEYFSETQRNKGNFPGRFSGRQFSNSRSEMNVSTLELGDSALYLCACSLYGRSSTDTQYFGPGTRLTVL.

Concerning this clonotype itself: At one boundary the junction diverges from the germline segment, which might be a read error. This chain's CDR3 is CASNLEWLAGGGEQFF. The CDR3 coding sequence is TGTGCCAGCAACTTAGAGTGGCTAGCGGGAGGTGGTGAGCAGTTCTTC. The J gene is TRBJ2-1, the V gene TRBV11-2; 11 positions agree with TRBD2. CDR3 length equals 16 residues. Germline CDR1 and CDR2: SGHAT and FQNNGV.

In the case of this clonotype: A much more abundant neighbour one base away suggests this may be a read error. The rearrangement links TRBV29-1 to TRBJ1-1; 9 bases map to TRBD1. Germline V gene lookup returns CDR1 SQVTM and CDR2 ANQGSEA. This CDR3 has 14 amino acids. Germline trimming cut 6 bases from V and 1 base from J; bases unmatched to any gene: 6. The CDR3 is CSVLNRGPNTEAFF. CDR3 in DNA: TGCAGCGTGCTCAACAGGGGGCCGAACACTGAAGCTTTCTTT. Full variable domain (missing parts from reference TRBV29-1 and TRBJ1-1): SAVISQKPSRDICQRGTSLTIQCQVDSQVTMMFWYRQQPGQSLTLIATANQGSEATYESGFVIDKFPISRPNLTFSTLTVSNMSPEDSSIYLCSVLNRGPNTEAFFGQGTRLTVV.

A word on this clonotype: A read error is possible here, since a much larger clone lies one base away. The chain joins TRBV6-5 to TRBJ2-1; D may be TRBD1 (5 bases). This CDR3 region has 16 residues. Germline assignment: CDR1 MNHEY and CDR2 SVGAGI. Here the CDR3 DNA reads TGTGCCGGCAGTGCCCGGACACTATACTCCTACAATGAGCAGTTCTTC. Its translation: CAGSARTLYSYNEQFF.

This clonotype appeared a few times. The chain recombines TRBV7-9 with TRBJ2-1, with 13 bases matching TRBD2. This CDR3 region has 16 residues. Germline V CDR1 and CDR2: SEHNR, FQNEAQ (reference sequence). V dropped 6 bases and J dropped 5; count of bases not matched to a gene: 7. The CDR3 region is CASRPTSGRVHNEQFF. The CDR3 nucleotides read TGTGCCAGCAGACCTACTAGCGGGAGGGTCCACAATGAGCAGTTCTTC.